Listed below are T cell receptor beta chains from one sample, sequenced in a study of PD-1 blockade in classical Hodgkin lymphoma. Clones were read by immunoSEQ multiplex PCR, and TCRdb kept only the in-frame ones, dropping some. The sample yields more than 40,000 clones, 55% to 70% seen once. The sequences come from peripheral blood mononuclear cells (PBMCs), collected before the fourth cycle of nivolumab. These receptor sequences come from a human donor with classical Hodgkin lymphoma. The CDR3 runs from the conserved cysteine through the conserved F or W. A D gene is named only where the DNA matches it firmly. Not all rows give a size; the values are once, few, many and, for expanded clones, a class.

V gene,clone size,D gene,J gene,CDR3 DNA,CDR3 protein
TRBV4-2,few,NA,TRBJ2-7,TGTGCCAGCAGCCCCCTCACCCCCTCCTACGAGCAGTACTTC,CASSPLTPSYEQYF
TRBV4-3,NA,TRBD2,TRBJ2-7,TGCGCCAGCAGCGTAGGGACTAGCGGGCGCTACGAGCAGTACTTC,CASSVGTSGRYEQYF
TRBV19,once,NA,TRBJ1-3,TGTGCCAGTAGTATGAGCACGGGAGCTGGAAACACCATATATTTT,CASSMSTGAGNTIYF
TRBV6-8,NA,TRBD1,TRBJ2-7,TGTGCCAGCAGTCCGGACAGGCCCTCCTACGAGCAGTACTTC,CASSPDRPSYEQYF
TRBV5-1,few,TRBD1,TRBJ1-4,TGCGCCAGCAGCCTCGATGGACAGGCCAACTTTTTT,CASSLDGQANFF
TRBV6-5,NA,NA,TRBJ1-1,TGTGCCAGCAGTGAGACAGACTTGAACACTGAAGCTTTCTTT,CASSETDLNTEAFF
TRBV5-6,once,NA,TRBJ1-1,TGTGCCAGCAGCTTAGGTGCTTTCTTT,CASSLGAFF
TRBV27,few,NA,TRBJ1-2,TGTGCCAGCAGTCCTTGGGGACAAAATAACTATGGCTACACCTTC,CASSPWGQNNYGYTF
TRBV5-4,NA,TRBD2,TRBJ2-1,TGTGCCAGCAGCTCCGGACTAGCGGGGGCCTACAATGAGCAGTTCTTC,CASSSGLAGAYNEQFF
TRBV6-5,NA,TRBD1,TRBJ1-6,TGTGCCAGCTGTTGGGGGACAGCCCTTTCACCCCTCCACTTT,CASCWGTALSPLHF
TRBV6-1,NA,NA,TRBJ2-3,TGTGCCAGCAGCGATTGGGGGGTCGGCACAGATACGCAGTATTTT,CASSDWGVGTDTQYF
TRBV6-5,NA,TRBD1,TRBJ1-1,TGTGCCAGCAGTTACTTCACAGGGGACACTGAAGCTTTCTTT,CASSYFTGDTEAFF
TRBV6-1,NA,TRBD2,TRBJ2-5,TGTGCCAGCAGTGCACTAGCGGGGGGCGTCCAAGAGACCCAGTACTTC,CASSALAGGVQETQYF
TRBV29-1,NA,NA,TRBJ2-7,TGCAGCGTCGCCCAGACAGGTTACGAGCAGTACTTC,CSVAQTGYEQYF
TRBV7-9,NA,NA,TRBJ2-2,TGTGCCAGCAGCCCCCTTTGGCGAGGGGAGCTGTTTTTT,CASSPLWRGELFF
TRBV9,NA,NA,TRBJ1-5,TGTGCCAGCAGCGTTATGGGGGAGCTCAATCAGCCCCAGCATTTT,CASSVMGELNQPQHF
TRBV28,NA,NA,TRBJ1-6,TGTGCCAGCAGTTTGGGGGTTGGGAATTCACCCCTCCACTTT,CASSLGVGNSPLHF
TRBV7-9,NA,TRBD1,TRBJ1-1,TGTGCCAGCAGCGAGAATGGACAGGGGTTTTCCCCCTTT,CASSENGQGFSPF
TRBV7-6,NA,NA,TRBJ2-3,TGTGCCAGCAGCTTCAAGCTGGGGCTGGATGAGGGGAGGTCCACAGATACGCAGTATTTT,CASSFKLGLDEGRSTDTQYF
TRBV4-1,once,NA,TRBJ1-1,TGCGCCAGCAGCCAAGACCCAGGGAACACTGAAGCTTTCTTT,CASSQDPGNTEAFF
TRBV4-2,medium-sized,NA,TRBJ1-1,TGTGCCAGCAGCCATACAGGGATCCCCATGAACACTGAAGCTTTCTTT,CASSHTGIPMNTEAFF
TRBV30,few,NA,TRBJ2-7,TGTGCCTGGAGTGTAGGGGACGGCTACGAGCAGTACTTC,CAWSVGDGYEQYF
TRBV19,NA,TRBD1,TRBJ1-2,TGTGCCAGTAGTTCTTGGGACAGGGCAGATAACTATGGCTACACCTTC,CASSSWDRADNYGYTF
TRBV2,NA,TRBD2,TRBJ2-7,TGTGCCAGCAGGACTAGCGGGGTTCTCTACGAGCAGTACTTC,CASRTSGVLYEQYF
TRBV19,NA,TRBD1,TRBJ1-2,TGTGCCAGTAGTCTAACAATTTTCCAGGGGGAGAGAAACTATGGCTACACCTTC,CASSLTIFQGERNYGYTF
TRBV10-3,NA,TRBD2,TRBJ2-1,TGTGCCATCAGTGATTTGGTGTCGGCTAGCGGGGGCGCTTACAATGAGCAGTTCTTC,CAISDLVSASGGAYNEQFF
TRBV27,NA,NA,TRBJ2-1,TGTGCCAGCAGTTTCCATTTAGGGTTTGAGCAGTTCTTC,CASSFHLGFEQFF
TRBV18,NA,NA,TRBJ1-1,TGTGCCAGCTCACCGGGGATTGTGGTGGCCACTGAAGCTTTCTTT,CASSPGIVVATEAFF
TRBV28,NA,NA,TRBJ1-1,TGTGCCAGCACCTGGACAGTAAACACTGAAGCTTTCTTT,CASTWTVNTEAFF
TRBV6-5,NA,NA,TRBJ2-7,TGTGCCAGCAGTTACGCGACAGCCGACGAGCAGTACTTC,CASSYATADEQYF
TRBV5-4,once,NA,TRBJ1-1,TGTGCCAGCAGCTTGGATGGACAGATCCTAAACACTGAAGCTTTCTTT,CASSLDGQILNTEAFF
TRBV5-1,once,NA,TRBJ2-5,TGCGCCAGCAGCTTTGGCGGAGCAGAGACCCAGTACTTC,CASSFGGAETQYF
TRBV29-1,NA,NA,TRBJ1-2,TGCAGCGTTGACAGGCGGAGTGGCTACACCTTC,CSVDRRSGYTF
TRBV2,NA,NA,TRBJ1-1,TGTGCCAGCAGGAGCTCCGGGGTTGTGGCTTTCTTT,CASRSSGVVAFF
TRBV7-2,NA,NA,TRBJ1-2,TGTGCCAGCAGCCGCGCCGCAATGACAGGCTATGGCTACACCTTC,CASSRAAMTGYGYTF
TRBV27,NA,NA,TRBJ2-3,TGTGCCAGCAGTCCGGGGACTCAAATTACGCAGTATTTT,CASSPGTQITQYF
TRBV4-3,NA,NA,TRBJ2-3,TGCGCCAGCGGACAAGGAGGGGTTGAAGATACGCAGTATTTT,CASGQGGVEDTQYF
TRBV21-1,NA,NA,TRBJ1-5,TGTGCCAGCAGCAAAGCTGGGACAGGGGCCGATAGCAATCAGCCCCAGCATTTT,CASSKAGTGADSNQPQHF
TRBV5-6,NA,NA,TRBJ2-2,TGTGCCAGCAGCTCTTCGGGCCCCGGGGAGCTGTTTTTT,CASSSSGPGELFF
TRBV5-5,NA,NA,TRBJ1-2,TGTGCCAGCAGCTTGGGGGTCCCTAGGGGGAGAAACGGCTACACCTTC,CASSLGVPRGRNGYTF
TRBV11-2,NA,TRBD1,TRBJ2-7,TGTGCCAGCAGCTCGGGACAGCTCTACGAGCAGTACTTC,CASSSGQLYEQYF
TRBV6-4,NA,TRBD1,TRBJ2-1,TGTGCCAGCAGCGGGACAGGGGGCGTCTCCTACAATGAGCAGTTCTTC,CASSGTGGVSYNEQFF
TRBV14,NA,NA,TRBJ1-2,TGTGCCAGCAGCCAAGATGCGGGGTCCCACGGGGGCTATGGCTACACCTTC,CASSQDAGSHGGYGYTF
TRBV6-5,NA,NA,TRBJ1-5,TGTGCCAGCGCTGGACGGTTGGGGGATCAGCCCCAGCATTTT,CASAGRLGDQPQHF
TRBV7-9,NA,TRBD1,TRBJ1-5,TGTGCCAGCAGCAAGGACAGGGGTGGCAATCAGCCCCAGCATTTT,CASSKDRGGNQPQHF
TRBV21-1,NA,NA,TRBJ2-7,TGTGCCAGCAGCAGGGGGGGGTGCTACGAGCAGTACTTC,CASSRGGCYEQYF
TRBV6-5,NA,NA,TRBJ1-5,TGTGCCAGCAGTGAGTTGGGGCGGGGGCAGCCCCAGCATTTT,CASSELGRGQPQHF
TRBV4-1,few,TRBD1,TRBJ1-6,TGCGCCAGCAGCCTGACAGGGGCCCATAATTCACCCCTCCACTTT,CASSLTGAHNSPLHF
TRBV7-9,NA,TRBD1,TRBJ1-2,TGTGCCAGCAGCCCAGGGGGGGACTATGGCTACACCTTC,CASSPGGDYGYTF
TRBV2,NA,NA,TRBJ2-5,TGTGCCGCCAGATCGACCCAAAACCAAGAGACCCAGTACTTC,CAARSTQNQETQYF
TRBV2,NA,NA,TRBJ2-7,TGTGCCAGCAGTGCCGGGACCAGTCGCTACGAGCAGTACTTC,CASSAGTSRYEQYF
TRBV5-1,few,TRBD1,TRBJ1-6,TGCGCCAGCAGTAATCTTCCCGGACAGGCAAATTCACCCCTCCACTTT,CASSNLPGQANSPLHF
TRBV7-9,NA,TRBD1,TRBJ1-2,TGTGCCAGCATCCCAGAGCGTGGACAGGGACGCACTAACTATGGCTACACCTTC,CASIPERGQGRTNYGYTF